Listed below are T cell receptor beta chains from one sample, sequenced in a study of T cell responses to AZD1222 COVID-19 vaccine. Profiled with immunoSEQ multiplex PCR; TCRdb holds only in-frame clones, not every one. In the table there are around 200,000 clones, roughly 91% of which are singletons. Sequences were derived from peripheral blood, sampled on day 0 of AZD1222 vaccination. Receptor source: an adult in good health. CDR3s include the opening cysteine and the closing phenylalanine or tryptophan. Each record gives: D gene, V gene, clone size, J gene, CDR3 protein, CDR3 DNA. D genes are given only for firm matches. Clone size is stated in some rows and not others, as once, few, many or a class when expanded.

TRBD2,TRBV14,.,TRBJ2-3,CASSRDGGFADTQYF,TGTGCCAGCAGCCGGGACGGGGGGTTCGCAGATACGCAGTATTTT
.,TRBV6-5,.,TRBJ1-2,CASSRTRAYGYTF,TGTGCCAGCAGCCGCACGCGGGCCTATGGCTACACCTTC
.,TRBV6-5,.,TRBJ2-7,CASSYGERQYF,TGTGCCAGCAGTTACGGGGAAAGGCAGTACTTC
.,TRBV20-1,.,TRBJ2-5,CSARYRETQYF,TGCAGTGCTCGCTACAGGGAGACCCAGTACTTC
.,TRBV4-2,.,TRBJ1-5,CASSRQGRQPQHF,TGTGCCAGCAGCCGTCAGGGACGTCAGCCCCAGCATTTT
TRBD1,TRBV28,.,TRBJ1-2,CASSYRTGRYGYTF,TGTGCCAGCAGTTACCGGACAGGGAGATATGGCTACACCTTC
.,TRBV7-9,.,TRBJ1-1,CASSPGGSTEAFF,TGTGCCAGCAGCCCCGGGGGGAGCACTGAAGCTTTCTTT
.,TRBV18,.,TRBJ1-2,CASSPLVAGSYYGYTF,TGTGCCAGCTCACCACTAGTGGCCGGGAGCTACTATGGCTACACCTTC
.,TRBV28,.,TRBJ2-2,CASSLVPDGELFF,TGTGCCAGCAGTTTAGTTCCCGACGGGGAGCTGTTTTTT
TRBD1,TRBV2,.,TRBJ1-5,CASNYYRQGGGQPQHF,TGTGCCAGCAACTACTACCGACAGGGGGGAGGTCAGCCCCAGCATTTT
TRBD2,TRBV28,few,TRBJ2-1,CASILSGRIIRDEQFF,TGTGCCAGCATCCTTAGCGGGAGAATTATCAGGGATGAGCAGTTCTTC
TRBD1,TRBV10-3,.,TRBJ2-7,CAISSGQTYEQYF,TGTGCCATCAGTTCGGGACAGACCTACGAGCAGTACTTC
.,TRBV7-9,.,TRBJ2-3,CASSPRGREPQDTQYF,TGTGCCAGCAGCCCTCGGGGCAGGGAGCCACAGGATACGCAGTATTTT
.,TRBV6-6,few,TRBJ2-2,CASSNARGYTGELFF,TGTGCCAGCAGCAACGCTCGGGGGTACACCGGGGAGCTGTTTTTT
.,TRBV27,.,TRBJ2-7,CASSSPARQPRHRYEQYF,TGTGCCAGCAGCTCCCCCGCTCGACAGCCGCGACACAGATACGAGCAGTACTTC
.,TRBV13,.,TRBJ1-1,CASSLGPPGTEAFF,TGTGCCAGCAGCTTAGGCCCCCCGGGGACTGAAGCTTTCTTT
.,TRBV7-9,once,TRBJ1-3,CASRSLAGNTIYF,TGTGCCAGCAGATCACTGGCCGGAAACACCATATATTTT
.,TRBV21-1,.,TRBJ2-3,CASNSGSTDTQYF,TGTGCCAGTAACAGCGGTTCCACAGATACGCAGTATTTT
.,TRBV18,.,TRBJ2-7,CASSPPRATGEQYF,TGTGCCAGCTCACCACCCCGGGCTACCGGCGAGCAGTACTTC
.,TRBV6-5,.,TRBJ2-1,CASSYSQGKEQFF,TGTGCCAGCAGTTACTCGCAGGGGAAAGAGCAGTTCTTC
TRBD2,TRBV27,.,TRBJ2-1,CASSLVGLGPAQFF,TGTGCCAGCAGTTTAGTGGGACTAGGCCCGGCCCAGTTCTTC
.,TRBV6-5,.,TRBJ2-1,CASSSRDIYNEQFF,TGTGCCAGCAGTTCCCGGGACATCTACAATGAGCAGTTCTTC
.,TRBV3-1/TRBV3-2,.,TRBJ2-7,CASSQDSSYFEQYF,TGTGCCAGCAGCCAAGACTCTAGCTACTTCGAGCAGTACTTC
.,TRBV19,.,TRBJ1-1,CASSSRFQGGWGTEAFF,TGTGCCAGTAGTTCTCGTTTCCAAGGGGGTTGGGGCACTGAAGCTTTCTTT
.,TRBV7-9,.,TRBJ1-3,CASSLRFGDTGNTIYF,TGTGCCAGCAGCTTACGGTTTGGTGATACTGGAAACACCATATATTTT
TRBD1,TRBV14,.,TRBJ2-2,CASSQPGGRAGELFF,TGTGCCAGCAGCCAACCAGGGGGACGGGCCGGGGAGCTGTTTTTT
.,TRBV14,.,TRBJ1-6,CASEAGGGNSPLHF,TGTGCCAGCGAGGCGGGAGGCGGGAATTCACCCCTCCACTTT
.,TRBV14,.,TRBJ2-7,CASSQGTVITYEQYF,TGTGCCAGCAGCCAAGGGACTGTGATTACCTACGAGCAGTACTTC
.,TRBV7-3,few,TRBJ1-1,CASRLGGLNTEAFF,TGTGCCAGCCGGCTCGGAGGATTGAACACTGAAGCTTTCTTT
.,TRBV28,.,TRBJ2-2,CASSGGRTGELFF,TGTGCCAGCAGTGGGGGGAGGACCGGGGAGCTGTTTTTT
.,TRBV7-2,.,TRBJ2-3,CASSLNTGDTQYF,TGTGCCAGCAGCTTAAACACCGGGGATACGCAGTATTTT
TRBD2,TRBV7-6,.,TRBJ2-7,CASSFSISGRLGEQYF,TGTGCCAGCAGCTTTTCAATTAGCGGGAGACTTGGAGAGCAGTACTTC
.,TRBV6-2/TRBV6-3,.,TRBJ2-7,CASSYSRDLPSPYEQYF,TGTGCCAGCAGTTACTCGAGAGACCTGCCCAGCCCCTACGAGCAGTACTTC
.,TRBV11-2,.,TRBJ2-5,CASSLGGRTYQETQYF,TGTGCCAGCAGCTTAGGGGGCAGGACCTACCAAGAGACCCAGTACTTC
.,TRBV18,.,TRBJ1-2,CASSVTGTNYGYTF,TGTGCCAGCTCAGTGACCGGGACGAACTATGGCTACACCTTC
.,TRBV11-2,few,TRBJ2-7,CASSLVSQGEQYF,TGTGCCAGCAGCTTAGTCAGCCAAGGCGAGCAGTACTTC
TRBD1,TRBV5-1,.,TRBJ1-2,CASSLRTGSYGYTF,TGCGCCAGCAGCTTGCGGACAGGGAGCTATGGCTACACCTTC
.,TRBV7-8,.,TRBJ2-2,CASSPYGGANTGELFF,TGTGCCAGCAGCCCGTACGGCGGGGCAAACACCGGGGAGCTGTTTTTT
.,TRBV14,.,TRBJ1-2,CASSQSAAKGWYGYTF,TGTGCCAGCAGCCAATCGGCGGCAAAGGGGTGGTATGGCTACACCTTC
.,TRBV10-3,.,TRBJ2-7,CAISEARGGLYEQYF,TGTGCCATCAGTGAAGCTCGGGGCGGACTCTACGAGCAGTACTTC
TRBD2,TRBV5-1,.,TRBJ2-3,CASSLAGTSGAFTDTQYF,TGCGCCAGCAGCTTGGCCGGGACTAGCGGGGCATTCACAGATACGCAGTATTTT